What follows describes a single T cell receptor (beta chain). Antigen specificity is unknown. This sample was taken from a study of shared clonotypes between healthy human individuals. Study-wide background: Every donor yielded three CD4 naive, three CD4 memory, two CD8 naive and one CD8 memory plate. Study findings and constraints: Of the naive CD4 clonotypes, around 4.7% were shared across a handful of donors. Investigators expected sequencing depth to affect clonotype sharing among donors.

CDR1 is SGHTA and CDR2 is FQGTGA in the germline V gene. V was clipped by 3 bases and J by 0 bases; unmatched bases: 13. The CDR3 length is 19 residues. The table came from immunoSEQ multiplex PCR; TCRdb's copy has only in-frame clones and leaves some out. The sample yields about 1.9 million clones, about 94% seen once. Naive CD8 cells were CD45RO-negative, positively selected for CCR7, excluding terminally differentiated effector memory CD45RA+ cells. The V gene is TRBV7-3, the J gene TRBJ2-1; 8 bases line up with TRBD2. The origin of this receptor is a man aged 18 to 29 in good health. Some clones in this sample may be carry-over from other donors' samples. The specimen sequenced was naive CD8+ T cells from PBMCs. The CDR3 spells CASSFHSATGGTSYNEQFF. The CDR3, as DNA: TGTGCCAGCAGCTTCCATTCTGCAACGGGAGGGACCTCCTACAATGAGCAGTTCTTC.